This TCR beta chain came from a study of blood T cell repertoires in COVID-19. The length of the CDR3 is 20 residues. Germline CDR1 is SGHNT and CDR2 is YENEEA. Trimming took 5 bases from V and 4 from J; bases not matched to a gene: 15. Enrollees, about 18 to 90 years old, lived in 24 US areas. Some clones are missing from TCRdb's copy, which holds only in-frame ones; the method was immunoSEQ multiplex PCR. The table has roughly 310,000 clones, about nine tenths seen once; the top ten hold over 9%. The receptor was isolated from a woman aged 40 to 55 who had recovered from COVID-19. Material for sequencing was PBMCs or T cells enriched from blood (not recorded which). V is TRBV11-3 and J is TRBJ2-3, with 16 bases matching TRBD2. CDR3 loop: CASSGTALGLAGGPPDTQYF. The DNA for the CDR3 is TGTGCCAGCAGCGGGACAGCGCTGGGACTAGCGGGAGGGCCGCCAGATACGCAGTATTTT.